This TCR beta chain was captured in a study of T-cell memory formation after mild COVID-19. Constant-segment primers served in 5'RACE that generated TCR alpha and TCR beta cDNA libraries bearing sample barcodes and UMIs. TCRdb called the 5' RACE reads again in MiXCR, with one record for every CDR3 protein. The sample holds about 160,000 distinct CDR3 sequences, roughly 28% seen once. Note on this clonotype: Its antigen is still unknown.

Study-wide points: A balance of CD4 and CD8 characterized clones contracting day 15 to 85, whereas later expanders leaned CD4+. In pre-infection memory, a portion of responding clones appeared, which suggested that cross-reactive memory joined.

The ends lost 0 bases at V and 5 bases at J; junction bases unmatched: 4. Germline CDR1 reads KGHDR; CDR2 reads SFDVKD. The CDR3 loop spans 15 amino acids. The chain is built from TRBV24-1 and TRBJ2-5, with TRBD2 matching over 8 bases. Sequences were obtained from PBMCs or a T cell subset sorted from them (not recorded which). The receptor's source is an adult woman who had mild COVID-19 (a few samples of this study predate the infection). Cell type and time point are not known. The CDR3 reads CATSDLSGGGETQYF. CDR3 nucleotides: TGTGCCACCAGTGATTTGAGCGGGGGAGGGGAGACCCAGTACTTC.